This T cell receptor (beta chain) appears in the sequencing data of a study of CD8 T cells in Susac syndrome. Study-level background: Treatment at blood withdrawal was none, corticosteroids, or intravenous immunoglobulin alone in Susac syndrome patients. Overall study findings and caveats: Maximal CD8+ clonal expansion in Susac was observed within TEMRA cells and among active patients.

RNA in amounts of roughly 0.5 to 1 ug was reverse transcribed with random hexamers. MiXCR, applied by TCRdb to the immunoSEQ multiplex PCR reads, yields one record per CDR3 protein. Among more than 95,000 distinct CDR3 sequences listed, around 94% were seen once. While CD8+ and CD4+ T cells were isolated negatively, TEMRA cells were enriched by FACS. CDR1 and CDR2 (germline): MRHNA, SNTAGT. The ends were cut back, 6 bases at V and 4 bases at J, with 10 bases in the middle. The length of the CDR3 is 13 residues. Notes on this clonotype: Its antigen is not known.

Specimen: CD8+ T cells from PBMCs. This receptor was obtained from a human donor with Susac syndrome. The chain employs TRBV6-4 and TRBJ1-5, with D unresolved. The CDR3 nucleotides are TGTGCCAGCAGCGAAACGCCTAATCAGCCCCAGCATTTT. Translating it yields CASSETPNQPQHF.